This T cell receptor (beta chain) was sequenced during a study of PD-1 and CTLA-4 blockade in melanoma. Repertoires were generated with immunoSEQ multiplex PCR, while TCRdb's copy carries only in-frame clones and drops some. The sample carries around 32,000 clones, about 89% recorded once. V was pared by 5 bases and J by 4 bases, with 7 bases of the junction left unmatched. Germline-derived CDR1 and CDR2 are GTSNPN and SVGIG (reference sequence). The CDR3 is 13 amino acids. V gene TRBV30 combines with J gene TRBJ1-1; TRBD1 aligns across 7 bases. This TCR came from a human donor with melanoma. The sequenced sample was CD8+ T cells from peripheral blood, obtained before anti-PD-1 treatment. In DNA form, the CDR3 reads TGTGCCTGGCTGACAGGGTCGGCCACTGAAGCTTTCTTT. Protein sequence: CAWLTGSATEAFF.